The 20 T cell receptor beta chains given below trace back to one sample, sequenced in a study of STAT5B mutations in CD4+ large granular lymphocyte leukemia. Profiling relied on immunoSEQ multiplex PCR, and the TCRdb table lists in-frame clones only, not all of them. The table lists approximately 49,000 clones, about 70% of them singletons, with about 1.5% in the top ten. Sequenced input: CD4+ T cells from blood buffy coats. Every receptor here comes from a human donor in good health.

The V call is TRBV11-2, the J call TRBJ2-1; TRBD1 matches 7 bases. V shed 3 bases and J 8 bases; nucleotides not matched to a gene: 10. CDR1 SGHAT and CDR2 FQNNGV come from the germline V gene. The CDR3 runs to 15 residues. The CDR3 DNA is TGTGCCAGCAGCTTCACCGTGTCCCAGGGGGATGAGCAGTTCTTC. Its protein is CASSFTVSQGDEQFF. Together with reference TRBV11-2 and TRBJ2-1, the CDR3 gives the full variable domain: EAGVAQSPRYKIIEKRQSVAFWCNPISGHATLYWYQQILGQGPKLLIQFQNNGVVDDSQLPKDRFSAERLKGVDSTLKIQPAKLEDSAVYLCASSFTVSQGDEQFFGPGTRLTVL.

The rearrangement links TRBV18 to TRBJ2-6; 12 bases match TRBD2. Losses at the gene ends were 6 bases for V and 4 bases for J; bases not matched to a gene: 10. CDR1 and CDR2 from the germline V gene are KGHSH and LQKENI. CDR3 length: 18 amino acids. The CDR3 DNA reads as TGTGCCAGCTCCCACCCGGGACTAGCGGGTCCCGGGGCCAACGTCCTGACTTTC. It yields the protein CASSHPGLAGPGANVLTF.

The chain combines TRBV30 with TRBJ2-5; 7 bases agree with TRBD1. The CDR3 runs 15 residues. V trimming: 4 bases; J trimming: 2 bases; junction bases outside the gene matches: 10. The V gene's germline CDR1 is GTSNPN and CDR2 SVGIG (reference sequence). CDR3 nucleotide sequence: TGTGCCTGGAAGCCTTGGACAGGCTCTCAAGAGACCCAGTACTTC. Its protein product is CAWKPWTGSQETQYF.

The rearrangement links TRBV27 to TRBJ2-1; tentatively, D is TRBD2 (6 bases). The CDR3 sequence is 14 residues long. With 8 bases removed from V and 2 bases from J, the gap between germline ends came to 13 bases. CDR1 is MNHEY, CDR2 SMNVEV, per germline (reference sequence). The DNA of the CDR3 is TGTGCCAGCTCTGGGGCGGGAACCTACAATGAGCAGTTCTTC. As protein: CASSGAGTYNEQFF.

The CDR3: CASTRVNTEAFF. CDR3 bases: TGTGCCAGTACCCGGGTGAACACTGAAGCTTTCTTT. The genes are TRBV7-9 and TRBJ1-1, with D unclear. This CDR3 comprises 12 residues. Germline V gene data show CDR1 as SEHNR and CDR2 as FQNEAQ (reference sequence). Trimming took 9 bases from V and 0 from J, leaving 8 bases between them.

This clone was observed a few times. This chain uses TRBV5-1 with TRBJ2-5; 8 bases map to TRBD2. Germline assignment: CDR1 SGHRS and CDR2 YFSETQ. V shed 0 bases, J shed 5 bases, and the junction held 6 bases outside the gene matches. This CDR3 region has 15 residues. The CDR3 is CASSLGAGVGETQYF. CDR3 in DNA: TGCGCCAGCAGCTTGGGAGCGGGGGTAGGGGAGACCCAGTACTTC.

The chain is built from TRBV27 and TRBJ2-2, with 13 bases matching TRBD2. The CDR3 extends over 17 amino acids. Germline loops: CDR1 MNHEY, CDR2 SMNVEV (reference sequence). V lost 1 base, J lost 6 bases, and 5 bases stayed unmatched. The CDR3 sequence is CASSLFRGLAGAGELFF. CDR3 nucleotide sequence: TGTGCCAGCAGTTTATTTCGCGGACTAGCGGGGGCCGGGGAGCTGTTTTTT.

This clone turned up a few times. CDR3 in DNA: TGTGCCAGCAACAGTCCCATAAACACCATATATTTT. It specifies CASNSPINTIYF. V is TRBV7-8 and J is TRBJ1-3; D is uncertain. Trimming left V 7 bases short and J 6 bases short, with 10 bases between. The V gene's germline CDR1 is SGHVS and CDR2 FQNEAQ. The CDR3 loop spans 12 amino acids.

This chain joins TRBV7-2 and TRBJ2-5; 7 bases are shared with TRBD1. V was pared by 3 bases and J by 0 bases, with 7 bases of the junction left unmatched. Per germline, CDR1 SGHTA and CDR2 FQGNSA. The length of the CDR3 is 16 residues. CDR3 protein: CASSFLRGTYQETQYF. The CDR3 region has the DNA TGTGCCAGCAGCTTCCTCAGGGGGACGTACCAAGAGACCCAGTACTTC. The whole variable domain, remainder taken from reference TRBV7-2 and TRBJ2-5, is GAGVSQSPSNKVTEKGKDVELRCDPISGHTALYWYRQSLGQGLEFLIYFQGNSAPDKSGLPSDRFSAERTGGSVSTLTIQRTQQEDSAVYLCASSFLRGTYQETQYFGPGTRLLVL.

The rearrangement joins TRBV5-1 to TRBJ2-3; 8 nucleotides align to TRBD2. The trim removed 4 bases at V and 2 bases at J, leaving 6 bases unmatched. CDR1 and CDR2 (germline): SGHRS, YFSETQ. The CDR3 is 15 amino acids. CDR3 bases: TGCGCCAGCAGCGATAGCGGGGAGATCACAGATACGCAGTATTTT. Translating it yields CASSDSGEITDTQYF.

The chain uses TRBV5-1 and TRBJ1-1; no clear D gene. V was pared by 0 bases and J by 1 base, with 10 bases between. CDR3 length equals 15 residues. In germline, CDR1 is SGHRS, CDR2 YFSETQ. The CDR3 sequence is CASSLGAATNTEAFF. As DNA, the CDR3 is TGCGCCAGCAGCTTGGGGGCAGCAACGAACACTGAAGCTTTCTTT.

This chain connects TRBV7-8 to TRBJ1-2; D is unresolved. In germline, CDR1 is SGHVS, CDR2 FQNEAQ. This CDR3 contains 13 residues. Trimming took off 1 base at V and 5 bases at J, with 8 bases between the two ends. The CDR3 protein is CASSLVGQYGYTF. The CDR3 region has the DNA TGTGCCAGCAGCTTAGTAGGGCAGTATGGCTACACCTTC.

The chain combines TRBV29-1 with TRBJ2-3, with 14 bases fitting TRBD2. Per germline, CDR1 SQVTM and CDR2 ANQGSEA. The CDR3 runs to 18 residues. The junction had 16 bases not matched to a gene; V was cut back by 5 bases and J by 6 bases. Here the CDR3 reads CSVPPGLAGGSYPDTQYF. The CDR3 DNA follows: TGCAGCGTTCCCCCAGGACTAGCGGGGGGCTCTTATCCGGATACGCAGTATTTT.

V and J are TRBV6-5 and TRBJ1-5; a possible D gene is TRBD1 (6 bases). V dropped 0 bases and J dropped 4 bases, with 10 bases sitting between them. CDR3 length: 15 residues. Germline CDR1 is MNHEY and CDR2 is SVGAGI. The chain's CDR3 is CASSYSWDKNQPQHF. The CDR3 nucleotides read TGTGCCAGCAGTTACTCGTGGGACAAAAATCAGCCCCAGCATTTT.

The rearrangement joins TRBV7-3 to TRBJ2-5, with TRBD1 matching over 11 bases. This CDR3 is 14 amino acids long. The ends lost 5 bases at V and 4 bases at J; junction bases unmatched: 3. Per the germline V gene, CDR1 is SGHTA and CDR2 is FQGTGA. CDR3 loop: CASSDGQGAETQYF. DNA for the CDR3: TGTGCCAGCAGCGATGGACAGGGGGCAGAGACCCAGTACTTC.

J is TRBJ2-1 and V is TRBV5-8; TRBD2 agrees at 7 bases. Germline CDR1 reads SGHTS; CDR2 reads YDEGEE. CDR3 length equals 12 residues. V lost 0 bases, J lost 9 bases, and 0 bases stayed unmatched. The DNA of the CDR3 is TGTGCCAGCAGCTTGGGGGGGGGTGAGCAGTTCTTC. It specifies CASSLGGGEQFF.

In this sample, this clone turned up once. J is TRBJ1-2 and V is TRBV19; TRBD1 matches at 9 bases. Germline-derived CDR1 and CDR2 are LNHDA and SQIVND (reference sequence). With 3 bases clipped from V and 8 bases from J, the junction kept 7 bases outside the gene matches. The CDR3 is made up of 14 amino acids. The CDR3 DNA sequence: TGTGCCAGTAGTATGGGATTGGACAGGGGCGGCTACACCTTC. This encodes CASSMGLDRGGYTF.

The V call is TRBV7-2, the J call TRBJ2-5, with D tentatively TRBD1 (5 bases). Trimming pared 5 bases from V and 3 bases from J, leaving 16 bases between. Germline-derived CDR1 and CDR2 are SGHTA and FQGNSA. CDR3 length equals 15 residues. The CDR3 spells CASSPPALREETQYF. The CDR3 DNA reads as TGTGCCAGCAGCCCCCCAGCTCTCAGGGAAGAGACCCAGTACTTC.

The V and J genes are TRBV18 and TRBJ2-7, with 12 bases fitting TRBD1. Germline V CDR1 and CDR2: KGHSH, LQKENI. The length of the CDR3 is 14 residues. J gave up 6 bases and V 2 bases, and 2 bases lay outside the gene matches. CDR3 in amino acids: CASSPGTGGFEQYV. DNA of the CDR3: TGTGCCAGCTCACCAGGGACAGGGGGCTTCGAGCAGTACGTC.

In this sample, this clone turned up once. V gene TRBV13 combines with J gene TRBJ1-3; D is uncertain. V gave up 5 bases and J gave up 2 bases, with 13 bases separating them. The CDR3 sequence is 15 residues long. Germline values: CDR1 PRHDT, CDR2 FYEKMQ (reference sequence). CDR3 amino acids: CASSLSMGTGNTIYF. Here the CDR3 DNA reads TGTGCCAGCAGCCTAAGCATGGGAACTGGAAACACCATATATTTT.